Below, 5 T cell receptor beta chains from the same sample are listed, as sequenced in a study of T cell responses to AZD1222 COVID-19 vaccine. Method: immunoSEQ multiplex PCR; TCRdb's copy keeps in-frame clones and lacks some. The sample holds some 150,000 clones, just over 90% seen once. Sequences were derived from peripheral blood, sampled on day 0 of AZD1222 vaccination. The origin of the receptors is an adult in good health.

The chain links TRBV27 to TRBJ2-1; perhaps TRBD1 as D (7 bases). The CDR3 spans 14 residues. Trimming took 4 bases from V and 3 from J, leaving 10 bases between them. Germline V CDR1 and CDR2: MNHEY, SMNVEV (reference sequence). CDR3 sequence (DNA): TGTGCCAGCAGTTGGGGGGACAGCTACAATGAGCAGTTCTTC. Its translation: CASSWGDSYNEQFF.

Only one count was recorded for this clone. J is TRBJ2-3 and V is TRBV19, with 9 bases fitting TRBD2. Losses at the gene ends were 7 bases for V and 4 bases for J; bases not matched to a gene: 9. Germline CDR1 is LNHDA and CDR2 is SQIVND (reference sequence). This CDR3 spans 15 amino acids. The DNA of the CDR3 is TGTGCCAGTAACTCGCGGGGGGGCGGGGCAGATACGCAGTATTTT. It specifies CASNSRGGGADTQYF.

J is TRBJ2-3 and V is TRBV2, with TRBD2 matching 7 bases. The CDR3 is made up of 13 amino acids. Germline loops: CDR1 SNHLY, CDR2 FYNNEI. J was trimmed by 1 base and V by 8 bases; bases with no gene match: 3. The CDR3 reads CASPAGGTDTQYF. Written as DNA, the CDR3 is TGTGCCAGCCCGGCGGGGGGCACAGATACGCAGTATTTT.

This chain links TRBV30 with TRBJ1-5; D remains unclear. CDR3 length: 14 residues. The germline V gene has CDR1 GTSNPN and CDR2 SVGIG (reference sequence). V was shortened by 2 bases and J by 4 bases, with 12 bases between the two germline ends. CDR3 region: CAWSTGGVNQPQHF. The DNA for the CDR3 is TGTGCCTGGAGTACGGGCGGAGTGAATCAGCCCCAGCATTTT.

The chain combines TRBV5-6 with TRBJ1-5, with 9 bases lining up with TRBD1. J gave up 6 bases and V 2 bases, and 9 bases lay outside the gene matches. Looked up from germline, CDR1 is SGHDT and CDR2 is YYEEEE. The CDR3 is made up of 16 amino acids. The CDR3 loop reads CASSLGDRVVFQPQHF. As DNA, the CDR3 is TGTGCCAGCAGCTTAGGGGACAGGGTAGTTTTTCAGCCCCAGCATTTT.